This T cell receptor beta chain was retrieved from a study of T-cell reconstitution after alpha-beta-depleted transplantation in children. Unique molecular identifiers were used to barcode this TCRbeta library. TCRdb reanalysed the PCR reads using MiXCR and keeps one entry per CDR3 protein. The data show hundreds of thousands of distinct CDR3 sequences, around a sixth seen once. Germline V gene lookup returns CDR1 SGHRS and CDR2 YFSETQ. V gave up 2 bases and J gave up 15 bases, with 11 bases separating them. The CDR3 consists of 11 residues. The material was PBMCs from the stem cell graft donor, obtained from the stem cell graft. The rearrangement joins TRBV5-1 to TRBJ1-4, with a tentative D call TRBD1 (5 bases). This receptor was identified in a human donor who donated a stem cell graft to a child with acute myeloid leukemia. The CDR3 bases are TGCGCCAGCAGCTTAGGGACCGAGATGTTTTTT. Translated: CASSLGTEMFF.